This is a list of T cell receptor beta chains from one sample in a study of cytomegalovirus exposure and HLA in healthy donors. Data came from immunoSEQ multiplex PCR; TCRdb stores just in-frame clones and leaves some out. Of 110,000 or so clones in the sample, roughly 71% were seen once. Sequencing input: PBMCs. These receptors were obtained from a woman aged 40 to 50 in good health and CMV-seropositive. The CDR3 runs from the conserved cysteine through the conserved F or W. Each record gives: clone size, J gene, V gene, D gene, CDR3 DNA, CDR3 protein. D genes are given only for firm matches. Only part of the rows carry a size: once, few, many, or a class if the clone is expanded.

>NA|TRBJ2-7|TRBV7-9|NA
TGTGCCAGCAGCTCCCGGGACATAGCCTACGAGCAGTACTTC
CASSSRDIAYEQYF
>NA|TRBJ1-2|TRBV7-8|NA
TGTGCCAGCAGCTTCCCAGGGAACTATGGCTACACCTTC
CASSFPGNYGYTF
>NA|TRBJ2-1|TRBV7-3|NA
TGTGCCAGCAGCTTAAGTCGGGCGGGCTCCTACAATGAGCAGTTCTTC
CASSLSRAGSYNEQFF
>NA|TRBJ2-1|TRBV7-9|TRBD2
TGTGCCAGCAGCTTGTTCAGCGGGAGCTACAATGAGCAGTTCTTC
CASSLFSGSYNEQFF
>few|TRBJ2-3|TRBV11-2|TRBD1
TGTGCCAGCAGCTTCCGGGACAGGGGCGGAGATACGCAGTATTTT
CASSFRDRGGDTQYF
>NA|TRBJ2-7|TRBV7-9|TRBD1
TGTGCCAGCAGCGCCGACAGGGCCGAGCAGTACTTC
CASSADRAEQYF
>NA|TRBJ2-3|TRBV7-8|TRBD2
TGTGCCAGCAGCGCGTTATCTAGCGGGGGGTTAACAGATACGCAGTATTTT
CASSALSSGGLTDTQYF
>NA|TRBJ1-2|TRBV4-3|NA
TGCGCCAGCAGCCAAGATGGAGGGCGCAGCTATGGCTACACCTTC
CASSQDGGRSYGYTF
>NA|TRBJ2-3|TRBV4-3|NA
TGCGCCAGCAGCGCGGACATTAGCACAGATACGCAGTATTTT
CASSADISTDTQYF
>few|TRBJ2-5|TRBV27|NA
TGTGCCAGCAGTTTATTAGCTGAAGAGACCCAGTACTTC
CASSLLAEETQYF
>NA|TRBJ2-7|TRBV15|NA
TGTGCCACCAGCAGAGACAGCACAGGAGGGGCCCCCGTCGTCGAGCAGTACTTC
CATSRDSTGGAPVVEQYF
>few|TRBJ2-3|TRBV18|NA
TGTGCCAGCTCACCCGAGCCCACAGATACGCAGTATTTT
CASSPEPTDTQYF
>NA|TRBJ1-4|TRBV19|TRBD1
TGTGCCAGTGGGAGGCAGGGGGTAACAACTAATGAAAAACTGTTTTTT
CASGRQGVTTNEKLFF
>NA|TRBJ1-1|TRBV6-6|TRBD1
TGTGCCAGCAGCCTCACAGGGGGGAGCACTGAAGCTTTCTTT
CASSLTGGSTEAFF
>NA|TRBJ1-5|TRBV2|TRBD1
TGTGCCAGCAGTGAAAACTGGGACAGCCGGAATCAGCCCCAGCATTTT
CASSENWDSRNQPQHF
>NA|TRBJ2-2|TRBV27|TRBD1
TGTGCCAGCAGTTTGCTCGGACAGGGGATCGCCGGGGAGCTGTTTTTT
CASSLLGQGIAGELFF
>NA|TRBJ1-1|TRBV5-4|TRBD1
TGTGCCAGCTCCGCGGGCTTACAGGGGGCCGCAGAAGCTTTCTTT
CASSAGLQGAAEAFF
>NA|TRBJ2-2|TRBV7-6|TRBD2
TGTGCCAGCAGCGGGACTAGCTCCGGGGAGCTGTTTTTT
CASSGTSSGELFF
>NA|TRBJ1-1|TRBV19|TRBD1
TGTGCCAGTAATACGGACAGGGGAGGGGAGAAAGCTTTCTTT
CASNTDRGGEKAFF
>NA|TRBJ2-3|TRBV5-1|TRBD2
TGCGCCAGCAGCCCTATCTCAAGCGGGGTACCCCTTAGCACAGATACGCAGTATTTT
CASSPISSGVPLSTDTQYF
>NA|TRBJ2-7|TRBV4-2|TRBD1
TGTGCCAGCAGCCAAATGGGACAGGGTGTTTACGAGCAGTACTTC
CASSQMGQGVYEQYF
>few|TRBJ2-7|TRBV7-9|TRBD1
TGTGCCAGCAGCCCATCAGAGGGACAGCAGTCCTACGAGCAGTACTTC
CASSPSEGQQSYEQYF
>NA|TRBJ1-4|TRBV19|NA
TGTGCCAGTAAGCGCAAGAATGAAAAACTGTTTTTT
CASKRKNEKLFF
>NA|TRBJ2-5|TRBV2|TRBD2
TGTGCCAGCAGTGTAGGACTAGCGGGGGGGCCCGAGACCCAGTACTTC
CASSVGLAGGPETQYF
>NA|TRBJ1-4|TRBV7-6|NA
TGTGCCAGCAGCGTAGGGGGTTTTGGCAGGGGCGATGAAAAACTGTTTTTT
CASSVGGFGRGDEKLFF
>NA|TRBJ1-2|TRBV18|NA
TGTGCCAGCTCACCCCCGGGATCGACCGTCAAAAACTATGGCTACACCTTC
CASSPPGSTVKNYGYTF
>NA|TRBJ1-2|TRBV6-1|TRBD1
TGTGCCAGCAGTGACACAGGGGGCTTTGGCTACACCTTC
CASSDTGGFGYTF
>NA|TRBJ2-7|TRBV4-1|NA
TGCGCCAGCAGCCAAGTTCTAGATTCCTACGAGCAGTACTTC
CASSQVLDSYEQYF
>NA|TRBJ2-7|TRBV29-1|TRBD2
TGCAGCGTTGAAGATTGGGCTAGCGGGGGCCTCTACGAGCAGTACTTC
CSVEDWASGGLYEQYF
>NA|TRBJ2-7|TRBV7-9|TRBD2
TGTGCCAGCAGCTTAGCCCCGGCTAGCGGGGGCTCCTACGAGCAGTACTTC
CASSLAPASGGSYEQYF
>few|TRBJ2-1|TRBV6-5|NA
TGTGCCAGCCAGATGACTAAAACAGTATACAATGAGCAGTTCTTC
CASQMTKTVYNEQFF
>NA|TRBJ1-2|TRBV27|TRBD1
TGTGCCAGCAGTAAGATCATCGGGACAGGCCTTAAGGAAGGTGGCTACACCTTC
CASSKIIGTGLKEGGYTF
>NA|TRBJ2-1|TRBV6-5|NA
TGTGCCAGCAGTTACTTTCCTAGCTCCTACAATGAGCAGTTCTTC
CASSYFPSSYNEQFF
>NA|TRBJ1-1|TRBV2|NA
TGTGCCAGTACTGACGGGAGCACTGAAGCTTTCTTT
CASTDGSTEAFF
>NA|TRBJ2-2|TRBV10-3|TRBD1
TGTGCCATCGGCGACCCCGGTTTGGACAGGGGGGCGCCCGGGGAGCTGTTTTTT
CAIGDPGLDRGAPGELFF
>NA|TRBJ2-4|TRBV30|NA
TGTGCCTGGAGTAACGGTGAAAACATTCAGTACTTC
CAWSNGENIQYF
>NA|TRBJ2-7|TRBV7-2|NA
TGTGCCAGCAGCCCGTTTTACGAGCAGTACTTC
CASSPFYEQYF
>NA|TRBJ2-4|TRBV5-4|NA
TGTGCCAGCAGCTCGGAGGGACGGAAAAACATTCAGTACTTC
CASSSEGRKNIQYF
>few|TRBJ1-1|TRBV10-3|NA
TGTGCCATCAGTGAAGGACAGCTCGAAGCTTTCTTT
CAISEGQLEAFF
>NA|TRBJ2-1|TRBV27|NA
TGTGCCAGCAGTTTGAGGGCTGAGCAGTTCTTC
CASSLRAEQFF
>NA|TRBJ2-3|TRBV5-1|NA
TGCGCCAGCAATATACAGAACACAGATACGCAGTATTTT
CASNIQNTDTQYF
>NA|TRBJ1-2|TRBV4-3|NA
TGCGCCAGCAGTCTTATAAGCTCGGTCCATGGCTACACCTTC
CASSLISSVHGYTF
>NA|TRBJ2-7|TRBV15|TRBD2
TGTGCCACCAGCAGACCAGGGACTAGCGGGAGGGTGCTCTACGAGCAGTACTTC
CATSRPGTSGRVLYEQYF
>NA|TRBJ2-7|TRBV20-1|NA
TGCAGTGCCCCCATTAGCGAGCAGTACTTC
CSAPISEQYF
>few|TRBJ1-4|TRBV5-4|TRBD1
TGTGCCAGCAGCCCTGGACAGGATGCAACTAATGAAAAACTGTTTTTT
CASSPGQDATNEKLFF
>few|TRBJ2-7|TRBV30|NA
TGTGCCTGGAGTGCAGGGGGGATCTACGAGCAGTACTTC
CAWSAGGIYEQYF
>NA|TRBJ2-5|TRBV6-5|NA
TGTGCCAGCAGTTATGAGGTCTTAACGGGGCAAGAGACCCAGTACTTC
CASSYEVLTGQETQYF
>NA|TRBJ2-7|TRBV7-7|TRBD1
TGTGCCAGCAGTCCGACAGGGTCATCCTACGAGCAGTACTTC
CASSPTGSSYEQYF
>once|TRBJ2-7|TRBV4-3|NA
TGCGCCAGCAGCCAAAACCAGGGGACGGGGGGTTACGAGCAGTACTTC
CASSQNQGTGGYEQYF
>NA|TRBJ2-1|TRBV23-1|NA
TGCGCCAGCAGTCATTACCGGGACATCTCCTACAATGAGCAGTTCTTC
CASSHYRDISYNEQFF
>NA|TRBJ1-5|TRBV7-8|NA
TGTGCCAGCAGCCAGGGGACGGAACGAGAGCCCCAGCATTTT
CASSQGTEREPQHF
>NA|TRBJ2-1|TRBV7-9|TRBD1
TGTGCCAGCAGCTGGTCAGGGGGTATCAATGAGCAGTTCTTC
CASSWSGGINEQFF
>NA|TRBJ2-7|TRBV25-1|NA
TGTGCCAGCAGTGATGGGGGAGGCTACGAGCAGTACTTC
CASSDGGGYEQYF
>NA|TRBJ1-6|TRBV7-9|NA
TGTGCCAGCAGCTCAACAGAGTATAATTCACCCCTCCACTTT
CASSSTEYNSPLHF
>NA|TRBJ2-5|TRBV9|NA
TGTGCCAGCATCCCTTCACGGGGGTACCAAGAGACCCAGTACTTC
CASIPSRGYQETQYF
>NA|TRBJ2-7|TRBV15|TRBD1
TGTGCCACCAGCGGAAGACAGGGTGGCTCCTACGAGCAGTACTTC
CATSGRQGGSYEQYF
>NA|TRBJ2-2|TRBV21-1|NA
TGTGCCAGCAGCAAAGCGCGGGGGCCAACTAGCGGGCCTCGCACCGGGGAGCTGTTTTTT
CASSKARGPTSGPRTGELFF